These 11 T cell receptor beta chains were sequenced from one sample in a study of blood T cell repertoires in COVID-19. Assay: immunoSEQ multiplex PCR; the TCRdb copy retains only in-frame clones and omits some. Of about 170,000 clones listed, about 92% are singletons. Sample: peripheral blood. Receptors were obtained from a man younger than 45 with COVID-19, enrolled during active disease.

The chain carries TRBV4-1 and TRBJ2-1, with 7 bases matching TRBD1. The CDR3 loop spans 17 amino acids. V shed 4 bases, J shed 0 bases, and the junction held 9 bases outside the gene matches. Per the germline V gene, CDR1 is MGHRA and CDR2 is YSYEKL. The DNA for the CDR3 is TGCGCCAGCAGCCGATCGGGACAGCGGAGCTCCTACAATGAGCAGTTCTTC. Protein sequence: CASSRSGQRSSYNEQFF.

The chain carries TRBV5-1 and TRBJ2-7; a weak D match, TRBD1 (5 bases). CDR1 is SGHRS and CDR2 is YFSETQ in the germline V gene. This CDR3 comprises 14 residues. Trimming shortened V by 0 bases and J by 3 bases, and 10 bases separated the two germline ends. In nucleotides, the CDR3 is TGCGCCAGCAGCTTGGGACAGAACCTCTACGAGCAGTACTTC. Its protein product is CASSLGQNLYEQYF.

This chain links TRBV19 with TRBJ2-1; tentatively, D is TRBD2 (6 bases). CDR3 length equals 15 residues. Trimming pared 0 bases from V and 2 bases from J, leaving 8 bases between. Germline V gene data show CDR1 as LNHDA and CDR2 as SQIVND (reference sequence). CDR3 region: CASSIDWGAYNEQFF. In nucleotides, the CDR3 is TGTGCCAGTAGTATAGATTGGGGGGCCTACAATGAGCAGTTCTTC.

The rearrangement joins TRBV28 to TRBJ2-6; 8 bases are shared with TRBD1. V lost 3 bases, J lost 1 base, and 8 bases stayed unmatched. The CDR3 sequence is 18 residues long. Germline CDR1 reads MDHEN; CDR2 reads SYDVKM. This CDR3 is CASSFQGQGQSGANVLTF. DNA for the CDR3: TGTGCCAGCAGTTTCCAAGGACAGGGACAATCTGGGGCCAACGTCCTGACTTTC.

The chain is built from TRBV7-2 and TRBJ1-2; 9 bases fit TRBD1. The V gene's germline CDR1 is SGHTA and CDR2 FQGNSA. There are 15 residues in the CDR3. The V gene end was trimmed by 5 bases and the J gene end by 2 bases; junction bases not matched to a gene: 6. In nucleotides, the CDR3 is TGTGCCAGCAGCGCGGACAGGGGCGTCAACTATGGCTACACCTTC. Protein product: CASSADRGVNYGYTF.

V is TRBV7-9 and J is TRBJ2-6; D is ambiguous. This CDR3 is built from 14 residues. Germline CDR1 SEHNR, CDR2 FQNEAQ (reference sequence). Trimming stripped 3 bases from V and 2 bases from J, with 5 bases between. The DNA of the CDR3 is TGTGCCAGCAGCTTCCCTGCTGGGGCCAACGTCCTGACTTTC. Translated: CASSFPAGANVLTF.

This chain joins TRBV3-1 (or the pseudogene TRBV3-2) and TRBJ2-2; 8 positions agree with TRBD2. This CDR3 is built from 16 residues. The germline gives CDR1 LGHDT, CDR2 YNNKEL (reference sequence). Losses at the gene ends were 4 bases for V and 0 bases for J; bases not matched to a gene: 4. As DNA, the CDR3 is TGTGCCAGCAGCCCAACTAGCGGCTCGAACACCGGGGAGCTGTTTTTT. Its translation is CASSPTSGSNTGELFF.

The V call is TRBV5-1, the J call TRBJ2-5, with a weak D call TRBD2 (6 bases). Trimming removed 3 bases from V and 9 bases from J, with 15 bases in between. This CDR3 is 13 amino acids long. CDR1 and CDR2 from the germline V gene are SGHRS and YFSETQ. The CDR3 loop is CASSSREWAAQYF. CDR3 coding DNA: TGCGCCAGCAGCTCTCGGGAGTGGGCGGCCCAGTACTTC.

The chain recombines TRBV3-1 (or the pseudogene TRBV3-2) with TRBJ1-2, with D tentatively TRBD1 (5 bases). The CDR3 has 13 residues. Germline V gives CDR1 LGHDT, CDR2 YNNKEL (reference sequence). V was cut by 1 base and J by 4 bases, with 7 bases left in between. This CDR3 reads CASSQGGVYGYTF. The CDR3 DNA is TGTGCCAGCAGCCAAGGGGGCGTCTATGGCTACACCTTC.

V and J are TRBV12-5 and TRBJ2-3; D is undetermined. Trimming removed 6 bases from V and 3 bases from J, with 7 bases in between. The CDR3 spans 12 residues. Looked up from germline, CDR1 is LGHNT and CDR2 is FRNRAP. The DNA for the CDR3 is TGTGCTAGTGGCCCTATTACAGATACGCAGTATTTT. Translated: CASGPITDTQYF. Together with reference TRBV12-5 and TRBJ2-3, the CDR3 gives the full variable domain: DARVTQTPRHKVTEMGQEVTMRCQPILGHNTVFWYRQTMMQGLELLAYFRNRAPLDDSGMPKDRFSAEMPDATLATLKIQPSEPRDSAVYFCASGPITDTQYFGPGTRLTVL.

The CDR3 DNA reads as TGTGCCAGCAGTGGGCGTGAGCAGTTCTTC. It codes for CASSGREQFF. This chain connects TRBV12-3 or TRBV12-4 to TRBJ2-1; D remains unclear. The V end was cut by 5 bases, the J end by 9 bases, with 5 bases between. CDR3 length: 10 amino acids.